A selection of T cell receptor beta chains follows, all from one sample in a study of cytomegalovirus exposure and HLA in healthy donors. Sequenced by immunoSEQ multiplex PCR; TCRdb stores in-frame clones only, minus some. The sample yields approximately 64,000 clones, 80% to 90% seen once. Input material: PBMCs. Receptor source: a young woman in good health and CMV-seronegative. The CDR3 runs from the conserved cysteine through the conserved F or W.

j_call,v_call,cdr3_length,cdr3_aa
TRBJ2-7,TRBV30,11,CAWLTGVGQYF
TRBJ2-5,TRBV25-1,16,CASSELAGGPGETQYF
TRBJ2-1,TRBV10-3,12,CAISVSGNEQFF
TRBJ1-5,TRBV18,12,CASSPPNQPQHF
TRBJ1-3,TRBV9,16,CASSEGLVLGGNTIYF
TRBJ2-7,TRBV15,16,CATSGLWGLGSYEQYF
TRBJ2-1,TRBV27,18,CATDRAWTSGRPYNEQFF
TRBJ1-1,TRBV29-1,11,CSVRQGTEAFF
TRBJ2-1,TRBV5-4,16,CASSLGSGLAIDEQFF
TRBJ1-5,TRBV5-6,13,CASQQGALQPQHF
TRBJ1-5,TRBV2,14,CASRAGLSNQPQHF
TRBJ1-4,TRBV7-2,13,CASSRGGVEKLFF
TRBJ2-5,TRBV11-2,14,CASSLVAAEETQYF
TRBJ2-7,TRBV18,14,CASSPSQAIREQYF
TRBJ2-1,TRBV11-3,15,CASSESFGGNNEQFF